Below, 15 T cell receptor beta chains from the same sample are listed, as sequenced in a study of cytomegalovirus exposure and HLA in healthy donors. A multiplex PCR was run with 60 Vbeta primers and 13 Jbeta primers. The assay was immunoSEQ multiplex PCR, and TCRdb's table has in-frame clones only and misses some. The table lists fewer than 200,000 clones, less than 85% of them singletons. The specimen sequenced was PBMCs. These receptors all stem from a man between 35 and 55 years old in good health and CMV-seronegative.

The chain joins TRBV11-3 to TRBJ2-3; D not certain. CDR1 and CDR2 (germline): SGHNT, YENEEA. The CDR3 extends over 13 amino acids. Trimming shortened V by 0 bases and J by 5 bases, and 6 bases separated the two germline ends. The CDR3 here is CASSLDSRDTQYF. DNA of the CDR3: TGTGCCAGCAGCTTAGATAGTAGAGATACGCAGTATTTT.

The chain carries TRBV9 and TRBJ2-7; 7 bases align to TRBD2. V shed 0 bases, J shed 5 bases, and the junction held 8 bases outside the gene matches. The CDR3 length is 15 residues. The germline V gene has CDR1 SGDLS and CDR2 YYNGEE. CDR3 in amino acids: CASSVVPSGINEQYF. The CDR3 DNA is TGTGCCAGCAGCGTAGTCCCTAGCGGAATTAACGAGCAGTACTTC.

The CDR3 here is CASSLMWGGGDTQYF. CDR3 coding DNA: TGTGCCAGCAGTTTAATGTGGGGGGGCGGAGATACGCAGTATTTT. The rearrangement joins TRBV27 to TRBJ2-3, with D possibly being TRBD2 (7 bases). Germline V gene lookup returns CDR1 MNHEY and CDR2 SMNVEV (reference sequence). This CDR3 is 15 amino acids long. V lost 2 bases to trimming and J lost 5 bases, with 14 bases between them.

This clone appeared a single time. CDR3 DNA sequence: TGCGCCAGCAGCCCTACTAGCGCCCAGGACGAGCAGTACTTC. Protein: CASSPTSAQDEQYF. The chain has TRBV5-1 and TRBJ2-7; TRBD2 aligns across 7 bases. Germline V CDR1 and CDR2: SGHRS, YFSETQ. V lost 4 bases, J lost 5 bases, and 9 bases stayed unmatched. This CDR3 region has 14 residues. Supplemented by reference TRBV5-1 and TRBJ2-7, the full variable domain reads KAGVTQTPRYLIKTRGQQVTLSCSPISGHRSVSWYQQTPGQGLQFLFEYFSETQRNKGNFPGRFSGRQFSNSRSEMNVSTLELGDSALYLCASSPTSAQDEQYFGPGTRLTVT.

The chain combines TRBV21-1 with TRBJ2-7; the table's D gene call, TRBD1, was not cross checked with the DNA. TRBV21-1 is a pseudogene. CDR3 length: 16 amino acids. The CDR3 loop reads CASSTRRQGCYYEQYF. In nucleotides, the CDR3 is TGTGCCAGCAGCACTCGACGACAGGGGTGTTACTACGAGCAGTACTTC.

This clone showed up just once. The J gene is TRBJ1-1, the V gene TRBV10-3; 7 nucleotides agree with TRBD1. Germline V gene sequence: CDR1 ENHRY, CDR2 SYGVKD. This CDR3 region has 13 residues. The trim removed 7 bases at V and 2 bases at J, leaving 4 bases unmatched. CDR3 sequence: CAITGQANTEAFF. DNA of the CDR3: TGTGCCATCACAGGACAGGCTAACACTGAAGCTTTCTTT.

This clone came up a few times. The chain has TRBV5-1 and TRBJ2-5; 8 nucleotides line up with TRBD1. V shed 4 bases, J shed 10 bases, and the junction held 18 bases outside the gene matches. The V gene's germline CDR1 is SGHRS and CDR2 YFSETQ. CDR3 length: 16 amino acids. CDR3 protein: CASSTTTGQGRGGQYF. DNA of the CDR3: TGCGCCAGCAGCACCACAACCGGACAGGGCCGTGGGGGCCAGTACTTC.

CDR3 DNA: TGTGCCAGCAGCTTAATGCGGACTAGCGAGACTGAGCAGTTCTTC. Its translation: CASSLMRTSETEQFF. The chain has TRBV7-2 and TRBJ2-1, with TRBD2 identical over 9 bases. In germline, CDR1 is SGHTA, CDR2 FQGNSA. The CDR3 sequence is 15 residues long. J lost 9 bases, V lost 2 bases, and 8 bases had no gene match.

This clone was observed a handful of times. The J gene is TRBJ2-7, the V gene TRBV4-1, with TRBD1 identical over 9 bases. Germline CDR1 MGHRA, CDR2 YSYEKL. The CDR3 runs to 15 residues. Germline trimming cut 4 bases from V and 7 bases from J; bases unmatched to any gene: 11. Here the CDR3 DNA reads TGCGCCAGCAGCCCCCGGGACAGGGTAATGGGGGAGCAGTACTTC. This translates into CASSPRDRVMGEQYF.

The chain carries TRBV15 and TRBJ2-1; 9 nucleotides align to TRBD2. The CDR3 is 14 residues long. With 1 base clipped from V and 6 bases from J, the junction kept 1 base outside the gene matches. Germline V gives CDR1 LNHNV, CDR2 YYDKDF (reference sequence). The CDR3: CATSRGGRANEQFF. For the CDR3, the DNA is TGTGCCACCAGCAGAGGCGGGAGGGCCAATGAGCAGTTCTTC. Full variable domain (outside the CDR3, taken from reference TRBV15 and TRBJ2-1): DAMVIQNPRYQVTQFGKPVTLSCSQTLNHNVMYWYQQKSSQAPKLLFHYYDKDFNNEADTPDNFQSRRPNTSFCFLDIRSPGLGDTAMYLCATSRGGRANEQFFGPGTRLTVL.

The rearrangement joins TRBV29-1 to TRBJ2-5; maybe TRBD1 (6 bases). The CDR3 spans 17 residues. The V and J ends lost 0 bases and 2 bases respectively, with 19 bases between them. CDR1 and CDR2 (germline): SQVTM, ANQGSEA. CDR3 amino acids: CSVEEGTRRLIQETQYF. In DNA form, the CDR3 reads TGCAGCGTTGAAGAGGGGACAAGGAGGCTGATACAAGAGACCCAGTACTTC.

This chain links TRBV4-3 with TRBJ1-1, with D perhaps matching TRBD1 (5 bases). Germline assignment: CDR1 LGHNA and CDR2 YSLEER. The CDR3 runs 15 residues. V gave up 2 bases and J gave up 2 bases, with 12 bases separating them. CDR3 nucleotides: TGCGCCAGCAGCCAATCCACACAGGCTAACACTGAAGCTTTCTTT. This gives the protein CASSQSTQANTEAFF.

J is TRBJ1-3 and V is TRBV9; D not certain. Germline CDR1 is SGDLS and CDR2 is YYNGEE. V was shortened by 3 bases and J by 1 base, with 11 bases between the two germline ends. This CDR3 has 15 amino acids. The CDR3 spells CASSGEDTSGNTIYF. DNA of the CDR3: TGTGCCAGCAGCGGAGAAGACACTTCTGGAAACACCATATATTTT. The complete variable domain, with remaining parts taken from reference TRBV9 and TRBJ1-3, reads DSGVTQTPKHLITATGQRVTLRCSPRSGDLSVYWYQQSLDQGLQFLIQYYNGEERAKGNILERFSAQQFPDLHSELNLSSLELGDSALYFCASSGEDTSGNTIYFGEGSWLTVV.

This sequence joins TRBV19 and TRBJ2-6; 11 nucleotides align to TRBD1. Losses at the gene ends were 10 bases for V and 2 bases for J; bases not matched to a gene: 4. This CDR3 has 15 amino acids. Per germline, CDR1 LNHDA and CDR2 SQIVND (reference sequence). The CDR3 region has the DNA TGTGCCACTAGGACAGGGGGCGCTGGGGCCAACGTCCTGACTTTC. Amino acid sequence: CATRTGGAGANVLTF.

The chain carries TRBV19 and TRBJ1-5; 9 nucleotides agree with TRBD1. The junction had 9 bases not matched to a gene; V was cut back by 6 bases and J by 6 bases. Germline V gene sequence: CDR1 LNHDA, CDR2 SQIVND (reference sequence). The CDR3 sequence is 15 residues long. The CDR3: CASRKRTGAVQPQHF. The CDR3 DNA sequence: TGTGCCAGTAGAAAGAGGACAGGGGCGGTTCAGCCCCAGCATTTT. The full variable domain, with the rest looked up from reference TRBV19 and TRBJ1-5, is DGGITQSPKYLFRKEGQNVTLSCEQNLNHDAMYWYRQDPGQGLRLIYYSQIVNDFQKGDIAEGYSVSREKKESFPLTVTSAQKNPTAFYLCASRKRTGAVQPQHFGDGTRLSIL.